This T cell receptor beta chain stems from a study of blood T cell repertoires in COVID-19. Across the whole study: Collection of acute and convalescent COVID-19 samples took place in the United States, Italy and Spain.

Only in-frame clones appear in the TCRdb table, and some are missing; sequencing was by immunoSEQ multiplex PCR. Of some 28,000 clones listed, 84% are singletons. Trimming removed 3 bases from V and 4 bases from J, with 7 bases in between. This CDR3 comprises 13 residues. Per the germline V gene, CDR1 is LGHNT and CDR2 is FRNRAP. This receptor was identified in a man in his 70s with active COVID-19. This sequence joins TRBV12-5 and TRBJ1-5; D might be TRBD1 (5 bases). Specimen: peripheral blood. The CDR3 DNA follows: TGTGCTAGTGGTTTCGGACAAAATCAGCCCCAGCATTTT. Amino acid sequence: CASGFGQNQPQHF. Based on the CDR3 plus reference TRBV12-5 and TRBJ1-5, the full variable domain is DARVTQTPRHKVTEMGQEVTMRCQPILGHNTVFWYRQTMMQGLELLAYFRNRAPLDDSGMPKDRFSAEMPDATLATLKIQPSEPRDSAVYFCASGFGQNQPQHFGDGTRLSIL.